The 14 T cell receptor beta chains presented below share a single source sample, sequenced in a study of cytomegalovirus exposure and HLA in healthy donors. This table comes from immunoSEQ multiplex PCR, and its TCRdb copy is limited to in-frame clones, with some not included. The repertoire consists of 150,000 to 200,000 clones, with roughly 86% occurring once and the leading ten covering about 7.7%. Sequences were obtained from PBMCs. The receptors originated from a young man in good health and CMV-seropositive.

The genes are TRBV9 and TRBJ2-5; possible D gene TRBD2, 5 bases. This CDR3 has 13 amino acids. Germline loops: CDR1 SGDLS, CDR2 YYNGEE. V dropped 3 bases and J dropped 7 bases, with 13 bases sitting between them. The CDR3 sequence is CASSAAPRGTQYF. The DNA of the CDR3 is TGTGCCAGCAGCGCAGCTCCCCGGGGGACCCAGTACTTC. Complete variable domain (other parts from reference TRBV9 and TRBJ2-5): DSGVTQTPKHLITATGQRVTLRCSPRSGDLSVYWYQQSLDQGLQFLIQYYNGEERAKGNILERFSAQQFPDLHSELNLSSLELGDSALYFCASSAAPRGTQYFGPGTRLLVL.

This clone has just one count. The chain uses TRBV4-3 and TRBJ2-7, with 7 bases aligning to TRBD1. J gave up 6 bases and V 1 base, and 3 bases lay outside the gene matches. Germline CDR1 LGHNA, CDR2 YSLEER. CDR3 length: 13 amino acids. The CDR3 sequence is CASSQGQGGEQYF. Here the CDR3 DNA reads TGCGCCAGCAGCCAAGGACAGGGCGGCGAGCAGTACTTC.

V is TRBV30 and J is TRBJ2-1; D not certain. Germline V gene data show CDR1 as GTSNPN and CDR2 as SVGIG (reference sequence). This CDR3 comprises 16 residues. The germline V and J ends were trimmed by 2 bases and 0 bases, with 14 bases remaining between them. The CDR3 here is CAWSKRRAFSYNEQFF. CDR3 coding DNA: TGTGCCTGGAGTAAACGCCGAGCGTTCTCCTACAATGAGCAGTTCTTC.

The V and J genes are TRBV7-8 and TRBJ2-3; TRBD2 aligns across 10 bases. The germline V gene has CDR1 SGHVS and CDR2 FQNEAQ. V was clipped by 1 base and J by 4 bases; unmatched bases: 5. The CDR3 is made up of 16 amino acids. CDR3 bases: TGTGCCAGCAGCTTAGTGAGCGGGGGGGCAGCAGATACGCAGTATTTT. Its translation: CASSLVSGGAADTQYF.

This chain links TRBV18 with TRBJ1-2; 8 positions agree with TRBD1. There are 15 residues in the CDR3. CDR1 is KGHSH and CDR2 is LQKENI in the germline V gene. V trimming: 3 bases; J trimming: 1 base; junction bases outside the gene matches: 4. This CDR3 is CASSPGTGFNYGYTF. The CDR3 DNA is TGTGCCAGCTCACCTGGGACAGGCTTTAACTATGGCTACACCTTC.

The chain recombines TRBV10-3 with TRBJ2-7; 10 positions agree with TRBD1. The V gene end was trimmed by 10 bases and the J gene end by 0 bases; junction bases not matched to a gene: 3. The CDR3 consists of 13 residues. CDR1 and CDR2 from the germline V gene are ENHRY and SYGVKD. The CDR3 nucleotides read TGTGCCACTGGACAGGGGGACTCCTACGAGCAGTACTTC. As protein: CATGQGDSYEQYF.

This clone has a handful of counts. J is TRBJ2-5 and V is TRBV7-6, with 10 bases fitting TRBD2. Germline CDR1 reads SGHVS; CDR2 reads FNYEAQ. With V trimmed by 0 bases and J by 11 bases, 6 bases remained unmatched. This CDR3 is 14 amino acids long. CDR3 in DNA: TGTGCCAGCAGCTTAGCCCCCGAAGCGGGGGGGCAGTACTTC. It specifies CASSLAPEAGGQYF.

This chain uses TRBV18 with TRBJ2-7, with 9 bases that match TRBD2. The CDR3 loop spans 14 amino acids. The V segment lost 4 bases and the J segment 4 bases; nucleotides outside the gene matches: 5. The germline V gene encodes CDR1 KGHSH and CDR2 LQKENI. The CDR3 spells CASSRPGLAYEQYF. The DNA for the CDR3 is TGTGCCAGCTCACGACCGGGACTAGCTTACGAGCAGTACTTC.

The V and J genes are TRBV7-9 and TRBJ2-7; unclear D gene. The germline V gene encodes CDR1 SEHNR and CDR2 FQNEAQ (reference sequence). V was shortened by 5 bases and J by 3 bases, with 11 bases between the two germline ends. The CDR3 loop spans 13 amino acids. In DNA form, the CDR3 reads TGTGCCAGCAGCGACCAGGTTGACTACGAGCAGTACTTC. It translates to CASSDQVDYEQYF.

This sequence joins TRBV30 and TRBJ2-1; possible D gene TRBD1, 6 bases. The V end was cut by 5 bases, the J end by 8 bases, with 19 bases between. This CDR3 contains 14 residues. CDR1 and CDR2 (germline): GTSNPN, SVGIG (reference sequence). CDR3 sequence: CAWGGPSRLDEQFF. In DNA, the CDR3 is TGTGCCTGGGGGGGCCCAAGTAGGCTCGATGAGCAGTTCTTC. Full variable domain (outside the CDR3, taken from reference TRBV30 and TRBJ2-1): SQTIHQWPATLVQPVGSPLSLECTVEGTSNPNLYWYRQAAGRGLQLLFYSVGIGQISSEVPQNLSASRPQDRQFILSSKKLLLSDSGFYLCAWGGPSRLDEQFFGPGTRLTVL.

The rearrangement uses TRBV5-6 and TRBJ1-5; D ambiguous. V lost 0 bases, J lost 7 bases, and 20 bases lay in between. The CDR3 consists of 17 residues. CDR1 is SGHDT and CDR2 is YYEEEE in the germline V gene. DNA of the CDR3: TGTGCCAGCAGCTTGGGGGCCTATGGCGGAACCGGGCAGCCCCAGCATTTT. Amino acid sequence: CASSLGAYGGTGQPQHF.

The chain combines TRBV5-1 with TRBJ2-2; D is unresolved. The germline V gene has CDR1 SGHRS and CDR2 YFSETQ. The V gene lost 1 base and the J gene lost 0 bases, with 13 bases spanning the gap. The CDR3 totals 17 residues. CDR3 in amino acids: CASSLSPVRTNTGELFF. CDR3 coding DNA: TGCGCCAGCAGCTTGTCACCGGTGCGGACGAACACCGGGGAGCTGTTTTTT.

In DNA, the CDR3 is TGTGCCAGCAGTTCTGAAGGGGGCACTGAAGCTTTCTTT. Protein sequence: CASSSEGGTEAFF. The V and J genes are TRBV6-4 and TRBJ1-1; possibly TRBD1 for D (6 bases). Germline lookup yields CDR1 MRHNA and CDR2 SNTAGT. V was clipped by 5 bases and J by 4 bases, with 11 bases between them. The CDR3 spans 13 residues.

The CDR3 DNA follows: TGTGCCAGCAGCTTATTCACATTGGGGAGCGTGGGCGCTTTCTTT. Encoded protein: CASSLFTLGSVGAFF. The gene calls are TRBV7-9 and TRBJ1-1, with D unresolved. V was trimmed by 2 bases and J by 11 bases, leaving 21 bases between them. Germline CDR1 and CDR2: SEHNR and FQNEAQ (reference sequence). The length of the CDR3 is 15 residues.